This TCR beta chain emerged from a study of blood T cell repertoires in COVID-19. Study details: Donors in the United States, Italy and Spain gave samples during acute or convalescent COVID-19.

V lost 0 bases and J lost 3, with 10 bases in between. Germline loops: CDR1 SGHNT, CDR2 YYREEE (reference sequence). This CDR3 is 14 amino acids long. Sequencing used immunoSEQ multiplex PCR; TCRdb keeps in-frame clones, though not all of them. Of about 410,000 clones detected, more than 80% appear once; the ten largest clones hold over 1.3%. Points on this clone: Other nucleotide sequences in the sample specify the same CDR3.

Source material: peripheral blood. This sequence was found in a woman younger than 45 with active or convalescent COVID-19. This sequence joins TRBV5-4 and TRBJ2-7; TRBD1 is a possible D gene (5 bases). CDR3 coding DNA: TGTGCCAGCAGCTTGGGTCAGGGAATCTACGAGCAGTACTTC. This encodes CASSLGQGIYEQYF.